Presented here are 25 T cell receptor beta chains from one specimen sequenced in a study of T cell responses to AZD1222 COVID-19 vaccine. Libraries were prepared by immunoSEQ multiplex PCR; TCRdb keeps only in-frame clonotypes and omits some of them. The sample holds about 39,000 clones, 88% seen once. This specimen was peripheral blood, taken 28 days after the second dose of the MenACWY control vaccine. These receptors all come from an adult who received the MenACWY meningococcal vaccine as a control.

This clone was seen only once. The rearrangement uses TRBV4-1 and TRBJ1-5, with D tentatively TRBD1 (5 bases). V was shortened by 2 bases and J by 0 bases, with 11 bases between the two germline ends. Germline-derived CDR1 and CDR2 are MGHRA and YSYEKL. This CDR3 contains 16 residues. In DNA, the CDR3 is TGCGCCAGCAGCCAAACAGACAGTTATAGCAATCAGCCCCAGCATTTT. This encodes CASSQTDSYSNQPQHF.

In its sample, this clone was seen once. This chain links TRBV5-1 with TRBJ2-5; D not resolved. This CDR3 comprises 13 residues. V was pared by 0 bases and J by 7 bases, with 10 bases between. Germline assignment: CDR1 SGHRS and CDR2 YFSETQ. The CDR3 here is CASSLVELGTQYF. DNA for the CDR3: TGCGCCAGCAGCTTGGTCGAGCTCGGGACCCAGTACTTC.

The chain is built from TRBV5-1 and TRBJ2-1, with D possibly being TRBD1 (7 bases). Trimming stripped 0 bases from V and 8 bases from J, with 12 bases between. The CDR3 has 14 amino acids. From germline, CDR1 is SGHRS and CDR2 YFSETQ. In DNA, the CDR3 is TGCGCCAGCAGCTTGGAAGACAGGGAGGATGAGCAGTTCTTC. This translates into CASSLEDREDEQFF.

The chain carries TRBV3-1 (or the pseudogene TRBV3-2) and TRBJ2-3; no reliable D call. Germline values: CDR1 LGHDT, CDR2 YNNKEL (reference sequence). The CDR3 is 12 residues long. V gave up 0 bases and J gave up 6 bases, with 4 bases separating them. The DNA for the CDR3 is TGTGCCAGCAGCCAAGAGTGGGATACGCAGTATTTT. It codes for CASSQEWDTQYF.

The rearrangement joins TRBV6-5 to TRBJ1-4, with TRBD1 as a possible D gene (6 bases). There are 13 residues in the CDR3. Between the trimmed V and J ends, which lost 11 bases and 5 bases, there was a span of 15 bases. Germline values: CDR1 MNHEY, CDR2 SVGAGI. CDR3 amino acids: CAGQTGGNEKLFF. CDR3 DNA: TGTGCCGGCCAGACAGGAGGAAATGAAAAACTGTTTTTT.

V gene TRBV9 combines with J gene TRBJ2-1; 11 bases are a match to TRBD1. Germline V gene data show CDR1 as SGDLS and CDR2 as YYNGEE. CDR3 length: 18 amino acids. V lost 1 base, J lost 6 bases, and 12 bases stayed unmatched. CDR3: CASSVLAGRGTGGNEQFF. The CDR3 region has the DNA TGTGCCAGCAGCGTACTTGCCGGGAGGGGGACAGGGGGCAATGAGCAGTTCTTC.

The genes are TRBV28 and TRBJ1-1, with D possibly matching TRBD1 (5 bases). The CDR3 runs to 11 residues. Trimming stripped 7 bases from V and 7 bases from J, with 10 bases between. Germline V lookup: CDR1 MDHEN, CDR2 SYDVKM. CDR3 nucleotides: TGTGCCAGCACTCGGAGGGGTGAAGCTTTCTTT. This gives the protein CASTRRGEAFF.

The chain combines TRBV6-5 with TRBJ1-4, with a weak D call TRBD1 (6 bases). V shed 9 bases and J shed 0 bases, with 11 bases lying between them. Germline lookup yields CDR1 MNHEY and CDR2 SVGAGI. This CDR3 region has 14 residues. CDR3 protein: CASKGQPTNEKLFF. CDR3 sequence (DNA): TGTGCCAGTAAAGGACAGCCAACTAATGAAAAACTGTTTTTT.

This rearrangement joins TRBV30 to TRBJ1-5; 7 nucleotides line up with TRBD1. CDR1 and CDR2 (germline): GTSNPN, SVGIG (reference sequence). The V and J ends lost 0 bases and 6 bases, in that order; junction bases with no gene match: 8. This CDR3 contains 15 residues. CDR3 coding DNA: TGTGCCTGGAGTGTACGTGGAGGGGGCGGTCAGCCCCAGCATTTT. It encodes CAWSVRGGGGQPQHF.

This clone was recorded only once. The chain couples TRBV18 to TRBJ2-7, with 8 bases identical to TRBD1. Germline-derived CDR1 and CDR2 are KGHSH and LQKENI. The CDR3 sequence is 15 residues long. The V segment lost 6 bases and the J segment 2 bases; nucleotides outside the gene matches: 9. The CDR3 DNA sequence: TGTGCCAGCTCCTCCGGGACAGGCCCTACCTACGAGCAGTACTTC. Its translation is CASSSGTGPTYEQYF.

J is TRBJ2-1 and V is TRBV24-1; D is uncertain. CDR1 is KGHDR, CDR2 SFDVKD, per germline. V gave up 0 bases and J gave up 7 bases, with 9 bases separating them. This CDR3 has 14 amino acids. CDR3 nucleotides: TGTGCCACCAGTGATTTGGCGGACGTAAATGAGCAGTTCTTC. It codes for CATSDLADVNEQFF.

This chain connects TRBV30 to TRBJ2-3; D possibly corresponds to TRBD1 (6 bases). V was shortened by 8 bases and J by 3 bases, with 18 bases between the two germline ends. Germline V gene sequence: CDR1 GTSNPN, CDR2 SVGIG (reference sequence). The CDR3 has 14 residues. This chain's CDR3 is CAGSAGRGTDTQYF. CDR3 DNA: TGTGCCGGGTCCGCCGGCAGGGGAACAGATACGCAGTATTTT. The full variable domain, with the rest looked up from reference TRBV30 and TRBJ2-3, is SQTIHQWPATLVQPVGSPLSLECTVEGTSNPNLYWYRQAAGRGLQLLFYSVGIGQISSEVPQNLSASRPQDRQFILSSKKLLLSDSGFYLCAGSAGRGTDTQYFGPGTRLTVL.

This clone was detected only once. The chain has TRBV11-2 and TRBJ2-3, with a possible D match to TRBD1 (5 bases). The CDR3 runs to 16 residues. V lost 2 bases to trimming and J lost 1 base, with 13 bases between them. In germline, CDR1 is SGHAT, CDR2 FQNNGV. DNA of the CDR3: TGTGCCAGCAGCTTACTCGGTCAGGGTGGCACAGATACGCAGTATTTT. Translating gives CASSLLGQGGTDTQYF.

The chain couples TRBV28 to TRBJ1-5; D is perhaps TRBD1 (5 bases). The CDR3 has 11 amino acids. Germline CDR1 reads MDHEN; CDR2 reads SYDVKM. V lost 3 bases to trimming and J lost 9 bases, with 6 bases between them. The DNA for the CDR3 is TGTGCCAGCAGTTTTAGGGGGCCCCAGCATTTT. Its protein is CASSFRGPQHF.

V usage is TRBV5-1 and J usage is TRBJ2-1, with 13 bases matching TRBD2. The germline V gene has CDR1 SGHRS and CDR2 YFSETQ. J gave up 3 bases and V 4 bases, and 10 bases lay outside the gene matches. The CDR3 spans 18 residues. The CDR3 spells CASSAGRTSGGIYNEQFF. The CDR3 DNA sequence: TGCGCCAGCAGCGCCGGACGGACTAGCGGGGGCATCTACAATGAGCAGTTCTTC. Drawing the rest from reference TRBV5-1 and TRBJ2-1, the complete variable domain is KAGVTQTPRYLIKTRGQQVTLSCSPISGHRSVSWYQQTPGQGLQFLFEYFSETQRNKGNFPGRFSGRQFSNSRSEMNVSTLELGDSALYLCASSAGRTSGGIYNEQFFGPGTRLTVL.

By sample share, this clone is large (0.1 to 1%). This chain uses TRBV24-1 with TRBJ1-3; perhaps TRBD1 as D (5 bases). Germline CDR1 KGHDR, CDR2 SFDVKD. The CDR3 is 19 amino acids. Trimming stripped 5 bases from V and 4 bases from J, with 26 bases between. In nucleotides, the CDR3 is TGTGCCACCAGTGGCTTTGGCGGGACGGACCCTTCTCTCGGAAACACCATATATTTT. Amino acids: CATSGFGGTDPSLGNTIYF.

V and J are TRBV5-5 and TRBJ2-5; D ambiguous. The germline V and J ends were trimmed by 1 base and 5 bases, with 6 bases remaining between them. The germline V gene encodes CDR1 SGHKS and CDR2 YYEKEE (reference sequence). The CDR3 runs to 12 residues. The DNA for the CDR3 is TGTGCCAGCAGCTTGCGCCTGGAGACCCAGTACTTC. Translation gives CASSLRLETQYF.

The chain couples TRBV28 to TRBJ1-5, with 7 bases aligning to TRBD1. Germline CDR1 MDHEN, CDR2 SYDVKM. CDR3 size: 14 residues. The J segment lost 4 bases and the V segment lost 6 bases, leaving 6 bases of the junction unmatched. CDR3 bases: TGTGCCAGCAGCCGGGACAGAACGAATCAGCCCCAGCATTTT. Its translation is CASSRDRTNQPQHF.

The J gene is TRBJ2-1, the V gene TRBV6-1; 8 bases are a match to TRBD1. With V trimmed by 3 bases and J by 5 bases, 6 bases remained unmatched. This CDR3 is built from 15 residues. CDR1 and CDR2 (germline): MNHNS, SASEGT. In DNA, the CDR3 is TGTGCCAGCAGTGAGGACAGGGAGTACGACAATGAGCAGTTCTTC. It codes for CASSEDREYDNEQFF.

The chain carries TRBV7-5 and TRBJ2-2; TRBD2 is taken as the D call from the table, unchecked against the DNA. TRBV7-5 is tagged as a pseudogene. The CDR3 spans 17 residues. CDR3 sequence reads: CVRSPRTSGRGAGELFF. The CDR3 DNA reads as TGTGTCAGAAGCCCGCGGACTAGCGGGAGAGGCGCCGGGGAGCTGTTTTTT.

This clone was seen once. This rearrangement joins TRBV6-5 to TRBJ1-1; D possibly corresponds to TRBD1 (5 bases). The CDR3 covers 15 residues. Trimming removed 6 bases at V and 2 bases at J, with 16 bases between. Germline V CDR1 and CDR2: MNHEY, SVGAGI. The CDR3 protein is CASRAGTVINTEAFF. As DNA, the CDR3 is TGTGCCAGCAGAGCCGGGACCGTGATAAACACTGAAGCTTTCTTT.

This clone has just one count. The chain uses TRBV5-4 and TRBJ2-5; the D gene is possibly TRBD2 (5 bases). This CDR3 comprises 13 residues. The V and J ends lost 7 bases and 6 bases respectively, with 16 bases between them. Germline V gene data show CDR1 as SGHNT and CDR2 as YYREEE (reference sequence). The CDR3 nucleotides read TGTGCCAGCCGGGAACCCAACAAAAAGACCCAGTACTTC. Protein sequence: CASREPNKKTQYF.

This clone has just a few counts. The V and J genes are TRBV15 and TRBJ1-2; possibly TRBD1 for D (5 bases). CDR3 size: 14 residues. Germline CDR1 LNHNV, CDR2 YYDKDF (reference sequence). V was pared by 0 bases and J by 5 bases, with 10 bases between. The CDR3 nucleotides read TGTGCCACCAGCAGAGACCTCCAGGGTTATGGCTACACCTTC. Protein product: CATSRDLQGYGYTF.

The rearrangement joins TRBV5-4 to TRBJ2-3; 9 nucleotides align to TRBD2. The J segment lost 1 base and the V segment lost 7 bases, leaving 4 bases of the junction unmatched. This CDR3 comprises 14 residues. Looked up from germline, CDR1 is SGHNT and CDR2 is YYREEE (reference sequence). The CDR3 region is CASAGGTGTDTQYF. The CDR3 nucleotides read TGTGCCAGCGCGGGAGGGACAGGCACAGATACGCAGTATTTT.

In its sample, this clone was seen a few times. For the CDR3, the DNA is TGTGCCAGCAGCCAAAGGGGGGAGGGAGGGCCAAGCGAGCAGTACTTC. Translating gives CASSQRGEGGPSEQYF. The J gene is TRBJ2-7, the V gene TRBV4-2; perhaps TRBD2 as D (7 bases). V lost 2 bases to trimming and J lost 6 bases, with 20 bases between them. CDR1 is LGHNA, CDR2 YNFKEQ, per germline. The CDR3 has 16 amino acids.